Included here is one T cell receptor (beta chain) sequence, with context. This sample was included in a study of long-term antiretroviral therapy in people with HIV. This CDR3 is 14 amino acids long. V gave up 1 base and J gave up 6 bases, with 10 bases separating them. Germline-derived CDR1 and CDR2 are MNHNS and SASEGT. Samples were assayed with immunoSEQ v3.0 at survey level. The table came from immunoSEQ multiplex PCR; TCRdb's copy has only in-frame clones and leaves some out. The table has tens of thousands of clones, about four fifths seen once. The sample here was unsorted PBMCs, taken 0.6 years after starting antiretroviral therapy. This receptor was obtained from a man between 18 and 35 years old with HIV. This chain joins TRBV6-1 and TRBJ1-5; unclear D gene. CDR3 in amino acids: CASSEGHSGQPQHF. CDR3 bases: TGTGCCAGCAGTGAAGGACACTCCGGTCAGCCCCAGCATTTT.